This T cell receptor (beta chain) came from a study of low-dose radiotherapy and immunotherapy resistance in tumors. On the study more broadly: Intravenous nivolumab 240 mg every two weeks plus ipilimumab 1 mg/kg every six weeks was given to patients. Given every two weeks, intravenous cyclophosphamide 200 mg/m2 preceded radiation and immunotherapy by one day.

Time point reported: before trial treatment. Ipilimumab, nivolumab, aspirin, low-dose cyclophosphamide and low-dose radiotherapy were administered to donors. TRAV and TRBV primers primed cDNA for both TCRalpha and TCRbeta. TCRs underwent roughly 19 PCR cycles of amplification with a constant-region primer and V-primer adapter. mRNA, after isolation, was amplified by in vitro transcription. MiXCR was run by TCRdb on the reads, yielding one entry per CDR3 protein. The sample lists 70,000 to 95,000 distinct CDR3 sequences, over 15% occurring once. In its sample, this clonotype was seen many times. V lost 3 bases, J lost 5 bases, and 9 bases stayed unmatched. This CDR3 has 15 amino acids. Germline V gives CDR1 SGDLS, CDR2 YYNGEE.

Sequencing was performed on PBMCs, taken before treatment. The V gene is TRBV9, the J gene TRBJ2-5; 8 bases fit TRBD2. This TCR derives from a male donor with prostate cancer. The CDR3 is CASSEDSGGGETQYF. The CDR3 DNA sequence: TGTGCCAGCAGCGAGGACAGCGGGGGCGGTGAGACCCAGTACTTC.